These T cell receptor beta chains were read from a single sample in a study of blood T cell repertoires in COVID-19. Sequenced by immunoSEQ multiplex PCR; TCRdb stores in-frame clones only, minus some. This sample has some 350,000 clones, with around 87% found just once. Specimen: PBMCs or T cells enriched from blood (not recorded which). The receptors were sampled from a woman aged 25 to 45 who had recovered from COVID-19. The CDR3 runs from the conserved cysteine through the conserved F or W.

J,V,length,CDR3
TRBJ1-1,TRBV10-3,14,CAISNLDRNTEAFF
TRBJ1-6,TRBV19,15,CASSIFGTNNSPLHF
TRBJ1-5,TRBV5-8,15,CASSLLQGSNQPQHF
TRBJ2-1,TRBV7-2,13,CASSLSRNHEQFF
TRBJ2-1,TRBV15,17,CATSRVPTSVGKHEQFF
TRBJ2-5,TRBV4-3,16,CASSQGTSGGRETQYF
TRBJ2-7,TRBV5-1,15,CASSLGTGLSYEQYF
TRBJ2-5,TRBV6-5,14,CASSPVGAQETQYF
TRBJ1-4,TRBV5-6,14,CASSPRPVDEKLFF
TRBJ2-1,TRBV29-1,9,CSVETGQFF
TRBJ2-1,TRBV4-3,15,CASSQRGFSYNEQFF
TRBJ2-3,TRBV11-1,15,CASSLAAGRTDTQYF
TRBJ1-6,TRBV7-8,15,CASSSLGLQNSPLHF
TRBJ1-1,TRBV12-5,14,CASGLGGTDTEAFF
TRBJ1-1,TRBV5-6,13,CASSLGGGFGAFF
TRBJ1-1,TRBV11-3,19,CASSPSPRDRAMVGTEAFF
TRBJ1-5,TRBV20-1,17,CSASDPWDREGNQPQHF
TRBJ2-1,TRBV6-6,15,CASSYSGGANNEQFF
TRBJ2-1,TRBV25-1,17,CASSERGEPQGYNEQFF
TRBJ2-3,TRBV9,15,CASSVQGGGTDTQYF
TRBJ2-7,TRBV5-6,13,CASSDRTVYEQYF
TRBJ2-3,TRBV28,14,CASSPETRTDTQYF
TRBJ1-6,TRBV4-2,15,CASSRVGTGESPLHF
TRBJ1-2,TRBV5-1,14,CASSLDPGNYGYTF
TRBJ2-7,TRBV5-4,14,CASSLGQSSYEQYF
TRBJ2-5,TRBV4-1,17,CASSQGTSGGLQETQYF
TRBJ2-2,TRBV12-3/TRBV12-4,13,CASSRGNTGELFF
TRBJ1-1,TRBV12-3/TRBV12-4,12,CASSTGGTEAFF
TRBJ1-4,TRBV7-9,17,CASSLLGQGVGGMELFF
TRBJ2-7,TRBV27,16,CASSLYSGQRFYEQYF
TRBJ1-6,TRBV7-3,13,CASSSQYNSPLHF
TRBJ2-2,TRBV19,15,CATKVGGANTGELFF
TRBJ2-5,TRBV9,16,CASSVGGGGAGETQYF
TRBJ1-2,TRBV4-2,17,CASSQDSAPGDHYGYTF
TRBJ1-5,TRBV5-1,14,CASSLVGGQKPQHF
TRBJ1-1,TRBV30,13,CAWSGDSNTEAFF
TRBJ1-5,TRBV5-5,15,CASSYGDRGLEPQHF
TRBJ1-2,TRBV2,14,CASKIDRDNYGYTF
TRBJ2-3,TRBV15,16,CATSPGRGGSTDTQYF
TRBJ2-7,TRBV5-8,14,CASTVAGLSYEQYF
TRBJ1-1,TRBV5-1,17,CASSRWPFEAGETEAFF
TRBJ1-4,TRBV6-5,14,CASRRLATNEKLFF
TRBJ1-6,TRBV6-5,14,CASSYRQGSSPLHF
TRBJ2-7,TRBV7-9,16,CASSLTSGVSSYEQYF
TRBJ2-7,TRBV5-4,13,CASSLDRGYEQYF
TRBJ1-4,TRBV18,14,CASSPVQGREKLFF
TRBJ1-6,TRBV6-1,13,CASSEDTFSPLHF
TRBJ2-7,TRBV6-5,14,CASSSPGLAYEQYF